Shown below are 2 T cell receptor beta chains from a single sample sequenced in a study of blood T cell repertoires in COVID-19. Repertoires were generated with immunoSEQ multiplex PCR, while TCRdb's copy carries only in-frame clones and drops some. The data hold about 53,000 clones, with approximately 82% observed a single time. Sequences were obtained from peripheral blood. The receptors shown here come from a human donor in a cohort sampled during active COVID-19.

The chain combines TRBV7-2 with TRBJ2-5; 7 positions agree with TRBD2. The germline V gene has CDR1 SGHTA and CDR2 FQGNSA. V dropped 1 base and J dropped 3; count of bases not matched to a gene: 5. This CDR3 has 15 amino acids. The CDR3 region has the DNA TGTGCCAGCAGCTTAGAGTTTCGGGGGGAAGAGACCCAGTACTTC. Translation gives CASSLEFRGEETQYF.

This chain uses TRBV5-4 with TRBJ2-2, with a weak D call TRBD1 (5 bases). This CDR3 comprises 16 residues. Trimming removed 5 bases at V and 2 bases at J, with 16 bases between. CDR1 and CDR2 (germline): SGHNT, YYREEE (reference sequence). The CDR3: CASSYTRQGNTGELFF. The CDR3 nucleotides are TGTGCCAGCAGTTACACCCGTCAGGGCAACACCGGGGAGCTGTTTTTT.